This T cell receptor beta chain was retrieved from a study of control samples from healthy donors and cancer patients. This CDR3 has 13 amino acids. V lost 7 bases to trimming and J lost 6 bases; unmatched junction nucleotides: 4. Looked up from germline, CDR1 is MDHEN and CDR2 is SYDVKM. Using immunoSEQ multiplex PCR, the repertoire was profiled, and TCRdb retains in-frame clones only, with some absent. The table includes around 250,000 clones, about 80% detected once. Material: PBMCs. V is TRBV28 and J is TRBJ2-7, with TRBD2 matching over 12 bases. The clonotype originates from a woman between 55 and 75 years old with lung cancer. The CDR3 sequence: CASTTSGRGEQYF. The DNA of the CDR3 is TGTGCCAGCACGACTAGCGGGAGAGGCGAGCAGTACTTC.